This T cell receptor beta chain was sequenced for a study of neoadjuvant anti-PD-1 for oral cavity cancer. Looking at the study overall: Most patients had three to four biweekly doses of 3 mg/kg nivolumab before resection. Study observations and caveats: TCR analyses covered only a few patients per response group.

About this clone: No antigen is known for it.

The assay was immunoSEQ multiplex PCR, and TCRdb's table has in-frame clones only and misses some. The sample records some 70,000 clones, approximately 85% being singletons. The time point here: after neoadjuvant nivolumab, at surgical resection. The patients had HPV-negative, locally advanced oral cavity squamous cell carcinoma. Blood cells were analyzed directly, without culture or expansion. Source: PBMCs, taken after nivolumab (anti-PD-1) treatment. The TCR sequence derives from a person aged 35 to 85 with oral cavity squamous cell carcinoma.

CDR3 nucleotides: TGTGCCAGTCGCTTAGGAACTGAAGCTTTCTTT. Translated, it gives CASRLGTEAFF. The chain has TRBV19 and TRBJ1-1, with D hard to call. This CDR3 comprises 11 residues. CDR1 is LNHDA and CDR2 is SQIVND in the germline V gene (reference sequence). The V end lost 8 bases, the J end lost 5 bases, and 9 bases lay between the germline ends.